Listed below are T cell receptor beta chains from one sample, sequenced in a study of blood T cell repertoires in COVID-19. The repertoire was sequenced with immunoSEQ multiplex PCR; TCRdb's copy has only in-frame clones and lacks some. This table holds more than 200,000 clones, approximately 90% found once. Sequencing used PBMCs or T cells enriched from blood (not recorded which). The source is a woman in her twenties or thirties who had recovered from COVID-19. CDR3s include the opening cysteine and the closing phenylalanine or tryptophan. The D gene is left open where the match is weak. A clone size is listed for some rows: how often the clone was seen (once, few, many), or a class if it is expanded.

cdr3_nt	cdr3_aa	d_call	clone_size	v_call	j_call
TGTGCCAGCAGCGTACGGAGTTTTTATAACAATGAGCAGTTCTTC	CASSVRSFYNNEQFF	-	-	TRBV9	TRBJ2-1
TGCGCCAGCAGTCGGGTCGATAGCAATGAGCAGTTCTTC	CASSRVDSNEQFF	-	-	TRBV5-1	TRBJ2-1
TGTGCCAGCAGTTCCCCGGGACTTCCCTATGGCTACACCTTC	CASSSPGLPYGYTF	-	-	TRBV27	TRBJ1-2
TGTGCCAGCAGCCTTCAAGCGGAGACCCAGTACTTC	CASSLQAETQYF	-	-	TRBV7-9	TRBJ2-5
TGTGCCAGCAGTGAGGACAGGGATAATGAAAAACTGTTTTTT	CASSEDRDNEKLFF	TRBD1	-	TRBV2	TRBJ1-4
TGCGCCAGCAGCCAGGACAGTACTTACAATGAGCAGTTCTTC	CASSQDSTYNEQFF	-	-	TRBV5-1	TRBJ2-1
TGTGCCTGGGGTCAGGGGAACACTGAAGCTTTCTTT	CAWGQGNTEAFF	-	-	TRBV30	TRBJ1-1
TGCGCCAGCAGCCACGGTGCAGGGACTAGCAGAAACAATGAGCAGTTCTTC	CASSHGAGTSRNNEQFF	TRBD2	-	TRBV4-1	TRBJ2-1
TGTGCCAGCAGCTCGGGGGTAGAGCAGTTCTTC	CASSSGVEQFF	-	-	TRBV9	TRBJ2-1
TGTGCCAGCAGCCCCCTCGTCAAAAACATTCAGTACTTC	CASSPLVKNIQYF	-	-	TRBV6-2/TRBV6-3	TRBJ2-4
TGTGCCAGCAGCTTAAGAGTGCGCCTCGGGGGCACTGAAGCTTTCTTT	CASSLRVRLGGTEAFF	-	-	TRBV11-2	TRBJ1-1
TGCGCCAGCAGCTTGGTCGAGAGGGAAAAACTGTTTTTT	CASSLVEREKLFF	-	-	TRBV5-1	TRBJ1-4
TGTGCCAGCAGTTTACGGAACACCGGGGAGCTGTTTTTT	CASSLRNTGELFF	-	few	TRBV12-3/TRBV12-4	TRBJ2-2
TGTGCCATCAGAAACGGGACAGATACTAACTATGGCTACACCTTC	CAIRNGTDTNYGYTF	TRBD1	-	TRBV10-3	TRBJ1-2
TGTGCCAGCAGCGGACAGGGGTGGAATTCACCCCTCCACTTT	CASSGQGWNSPLHF	TRBD1	-	TRBV7-9	TRBJ1-6
TGTGCCAGCAGGATCGGACTAGCCAACGAGCAGTACTTC	CASRIGLANEQYF	TRBD2	once	TRBV6-5	TRBJ2-7
TGTGCCAGCAGGGACCGGGGAGGGCCCGGTGAGCAGTTCTTC	CASRDRGGPGEQFF	TRBD2	-	TRBV6-5	TRBJ2-1
TGCGCCAGCAGCCTGGCTGGAGTGGAAGAGACCCAGTACTTC	CASSLAGVEETQYF	-	-	TRBV5-1	TRBJ2-5
TGTGCCAGCAGTGCCTCTATTACAGGAAGCCGTAACTATGGCTACACCTTC	CASSASITGSRNYGYTF	-	once	TRBV28	TRBJ1-2
TGTGCCTGGAGTGTACATAGGACAGGGGGCCGGGCTACTGAAGCTTTCTTT	CAWSVHRTGGRATEAFF	TRBD1	-	TRBV30	TRBJ1-1
TGTGCCAGCTCACCACGCTCGCAGGATACTGAAGCTTTCTTT	CASSPRSQDTEAFF	-	-	TRBV18	TRBJ1-1
TGTGCCAGCAGCCAAGGACTCAATCAGCCCCAGCATTTT	CASSQGLNQPQHF	-	-	TRBV16	TRBJ1-5
TGTGCCAGCACCGGATCAGGACTAGCGGGAGGCAATGAGCAGTTCTTC	CASTGSGLAGGNEQFF	TRBD2	-	TRBV2	TRBJ2-1
TGTGCCAGCAGCTTGTTCGGCAACGGAGCCTACGAGCAGTACTTC	CASSLFGNGAYEQYF	-	-	TRBV5-5	TRBJ2-7
TGTGCCAGTACCCTCCCTACGGGAGGGTCGTACGAGCAGTACTTC	CASTLPTGGSYEQYF	TRBD2	-	TRBV28	TRBJ2-7
TGTGCCAGCAGCAAAGACGAGGGGGCTGGCACTGAAGCTTTCTTT	CASSKDEGAGTEAFF	-	-	TRBV21-1	TRBJ1-1
TGTGCCGGCAGCCAAGATGGGGATGGGGCTAGCTACGAGCAGTACTTC	CAGSQDGDGASYEQYF	-	-	TRBV14	TRBJ2-7
TGCAGCGTTGGTCTGCTAGCGGGAGTCAAAAACATTCAGTACTTC	CSVGLLAGVKNIQYF	TRBD2	-	TRBV29-1	TRBJ2-4
TGTGCCAGCAGCTCCCCGGGCAGGGGGTTCTACAATGAGCAGTTCTTC	CASSSPGRGFYNEQFF	TRBD1	-	TRBV9	TRBJ2-1
TGTGCCATCAGCGTTAGTAGCAATCAGCCCCAGCATTTT	CAISVSSNQPQHF	-	-	TRBV10-3	TRBJ1-5
TGTGCCAGCAGCCGGGGTCTCTACGAGCAGTACTTC	CASSRGLYEQYF	-	once	TRBV5-6	TRBJ2-7
TGTGCCAGCAGTTACTTCCGGGGGGGCTTAGAGCAGTACTTC	CASSYFRGGLEQYF	TRBD2	-	TRBV6-2/TRBV6-3	TRBJ2-7
TGTGCCAGCAGTCGTTCCGGGACAGGGAATACTGAAGCTTTCTTT	CASSRSGTGNTEAFF	TRBD1	-	TRBV7-8	TRBJ1-1
TGTGCCAGCAGTTTCTTATCTGAAGCTTTCTTT	CASSFLSEAFF	-	-	TRBV2	TRBJ1-1
TGTGCCAGCACCACGGCGGACAGGGGGTACACTGAAGCTTTCTTT	CASTTADRGYTEAFF	TRBD1	once	TRBV6-5	TRBJ1-1
TGCAGCGCCTCAAAGGGGTTCTTGAACACTGAAGCTTTCTTT	CSASKGFLNTEAFF	-	-	TRBV29-1	TRBJ1-1
TGTGCCAGCAGCCATGCCGGGAACCAAGAGACCCAGTACTTC	CASSHAGNQETQYF	-	-	TRBV4-2	TRBJ2-5
TGTGCCTGGAGTGACGGGTTGAATAGCAATCAGCCCCAGCATTTT	CAWSDGLNSNQPQHF	-	-	TRBV30	TRBJ1-5
TGTGCCAGCAGCAAATCGGGACAGGGGGTCGCCACCGGGGAGCTGTTTTTT	CASSKSGQGVATGELFF	TRBD1	-	TRBV7-2	TRBJ2-2
TGTGCCAGCTCACCCTTATATACGACAGCGAACACTGAAGCTTTCTTT	CASSPLYTTANTEAFF	-	-	TRBV18	TRBJ1-1
TGTGCCAGCAGCGTAAGGGGCGGGAGACCCACAGATACGCAGTATTTT	CASSVRGGRPTDTQYF	TRBD2	-	TRBV7-3	TRBJ2-3
TGTGCCAGCAATCGAGGGACTCCCAGAGGGCAGTACTTC	CASNRGTPRGQYF	-	-	TRBV28	TRBJ2-7
TGTGCCAGCAGCGCTACGACTAGCGGGTGGAGCTCCTACAATGAGCAGTTCTTC	CASSATTSGWSSYNEQFF	TRBD2	-	TRBV9	TRBJ2-1
TGTGCCAGCAGCCCAGGGACTAGCGGTTCGGATACGCAGTATTTT	CASSPGTSGSDTQYF	TRBD2	once	TRBV7-8	TRBJ2-3
TGTGCCAGCAGTACCGGACAGTTCAATCAGCCCCAGCATTTT	CASSTGQFNQPQHF	-	-	TRBV2	TRBJ1-5
TGTGCCAGCAGTTTAAGGCGTGGAGGGCTAGAGACCCAGTACTTC	CASSLRRGGLETQYF	-	-	TRBV27	TRBJ2-5
TGTGCCAGCAGTTCCGGTCCCTACGAGCAGTACTTC	CASSSGPYEQYF	-	-	TRBV27	TRBJ2-7
TGTGCCAGCAGTAGGGGAACCGGGGAGCTGTTTTTT	CASSRGTGELFF	-	-	TRBV6-5	TRBJ2-2
TGTGCCAGCGGACGACAGAAGCATCTTAACACTGAAGCTTTCTTT	CASGRQKHLNTEAFF	-	-	TRBV6-6	TRBJ1-1
TGTGCCATCGCCTTCGACCGGGACAGGGCCTACGAGCAGTACTTC	CAIAFDRDRAYEQYF	TRBD1	-	TRBV10-3	TRBJ2-7
TGTGCCTCCGGGAGGCTTGAAGCTTTCTTT	CASGRLEAFF	-	-	TRBV30	TRBJ1-1
TGTGCCAGCAGCAGTGACAGTAAAGAGACCCAGTACTTC	CASSSDSKETQYF	-	-	TRBV12-3/TRBV12-4	TRBJ2-5
TGTGCCAGCAGCGCCCGACAGGGGCCGGGCACTGAAGCTTTCTTT	CASSARQGPGTEAFF	TRBD1	-	TRBV11-3	TRBJ1-1